Below, 27 T cell receptor beta chains from the same sample are listed, as sequenced in a study of cytomegalovirus exposure and HLA in healthy donors. Measured with immunoSEQ multiplex PCR; TCRdb has only the in-frame clones, and not every one. The data contain 130,000 to 150,000 clones, 88% of them singletons. The sequencing sample was made of PBMCs. The source is a woman aged 18-29 years in good health and CMV-seropositive.

This rearrangement joins TRBV6-1 to TRBJ1-4; possible D gene TRBD1, 5 bases. V gave up 2 bases and J gave up 4 bases, with 14 bases separating them. The CDR3 consists of 16 residues. CDR1 MNHNS and CDR2 SASEGT come from the germline V gene. The CDR3 DNA is TGTGCCAGCAGTGAACGGTTCGGACAAAATAATGAAAAACTGTTTTTT. Residues: CASSERFGQNNEKLFF.

Comments on this clone: One end of the junction varies from germline; a read error may be responsible. The V gene is TRBV5-1, the J gene TRBJ1-1, with D possibly matching TRBD1 (6 bases). The CDR3 sequence is 13 residues long. Per germline, CDR1 SGHRS and CDR2 YFSETQ. The chain's CDR3 is CAGSFRGGTEAFF. CDR3 DNA sequence: TGCGCCGGCAGCTTCAGGGGTGGCACTGAAGCTTTCTTT.

This clone was counted once. The chain has TRBV27 and TRBJ2-1; TRBD1 agrees at 8 bases. In germline, CDR1 is MNHEY, CDR2 SMNVEV (reference sequence). The CDR3 is 19 amino acids. The J segment lost 0 bases and the V segment lost 4 bases, leaving 14 bases of the junction unmatched. The CDR3 is CASSSRDRRARSSYNEQFF. CDR3 nucleotide sequence: TGTGCCAGCAGTTCCCGGGACAGGCGGGCTCGAAGCTCCTACAATGAGCAGTTCTTC.

This rearrangement joins TRBV5-4 to TRBJ2-1; 9 bases line up with TRBD2. The germline gives CDR1 SGHNT, CDR2 YYREEE (reference sequence). The CDR3 contains 15 residues. After removal of 4 bases from V and 2 bases from J, the junction contained 4 bases not matched to a gene. CDR3 sequence: CASSSGTSTYNEQFF. The CDR3 DNA sequence: TGTGCCAGCAGCAGCGGGACTAGCACCTACAATGAGCAGTTCTTC. The whole variable domain, filled in from reference TRBV5-4 and TRBJ2-1, reads ETGVTQSPTHLIKTRGQQVTLRCSSQSGHNTVSWYQQALGQGPQFIFQYYREEENGRGNFPPRFSGLQFPNYSSELNVNALELDDSALYLCASSSGTSTYNEQFFGPGTRLTVL.

The chain couples TRBV6-1 to TRBJ2-3, with 11 bases lining up with TRBD2. Trimming took 5 bases from V and 5 from J; bases not matched to a gene: 6. Germline V lookup: CDR1 MNHNS, CDR2 SASEGT. This CDR3 contains 15 residues. This CDR3 is CASSTSGSIGDTQYF. In DNA, the CDR3 is TGTGCCAGCAGTACTAGCGGGAGCATAGGAGATACGCAGTATTTT.

The chain combines TRBV4-1 with TRBJ2-7; 13 nucleotides agree with TRBD2. This CDR3 has 18 amino acids. Per germline, CDR1 MGHRA and CDR2 YSYEKL. J lost 9 bases, V lost 4 bases, and 18 bases had no gene match. The CDR3 sequence: CASSRWTSGGLFPSGQYF. The CDR3 DNA reads TGCGCCAGCAGCCGTTGGACTAGCGGGGGACTCTTCCCCTCCGGGCAGTACTTC.

The genes are TRBV28 and TRBJ2-1; no clear D. The V and J ends lost 1 base and 3 bases respectively, with 4 bases between them. Per the germline V gene, CDR1 is MDHEN and CDR2 is SYDVKM. The CDR3 is made up of 13 amino acids. The CDR3 sequence: CASSLSGYNEQFF. The CDR3 nucleotides read TGTGCCAGCAGTTTATCGGGCTACAATGAGCAGTTCTTC. Using reference TRBV28 and TRBJ2-1 for the parts outside the CDR3, the full variable domain is DVKVTQSSRYLVKRTGEKVFLECVQDMDHENMFWYRQDPGLGLRLIYFSYDVKMKEKGDIPEGYSVSREKKERFSLILESASTNQTSMYLCASSLSGYNEQFFGPGTRLTVL.

The V and J genes are TRBV7-2 and TRBJ2-1; 10 bases are a match to TRBD2. J gave up 6 bases and V 1 base, and 3 bases lay outside the gene matches. CDR1 is SGHTA and CDR2 is FQGNSA in the germline V gene. The length of the CDR3 is 15 residues. CDR3: CASSLVAGGLNEQFF. The CDR3 DNA follows: TGTGCCAGCAGCTTAGTAGCGGGAGGACTCAATGAGCAGTTCTTC.

This chain uses TRBV27 with TRBJ1-1, with TRBD1 matching over 7 bases. Germline V gene lookup returns CDR1 MNHEY and CDR2 SMNVEV (reference sequence). V trimming: 4 bases; J trimming: 0 bases; junction bases outside the gene matches: 5. The CDR3 extends over 15 amino acids. CDR3 in amino acids: CASSSAGGLNTEAFF. CDR3 coding DNA: TGTGCCAGCAGTTCGGCAGGGGGGCTGAACACTGAAGCTTTCTTT.

To note about this clone: One end of the junction is discordant with germline, which a read error may explain. V is TRBV6-5 and J is TRBJ2-7; 10 bases fit TRBD2. Germline lookup yields CDR1 MNHEY and CDR2 SVGAGI. The CDR3 runs 13 residues. The CDR3 loop is CASSDPSAGGNLF. The CDR3 DNA is TGTGCCAGCAGTGACCCCTCAGCGGGAGGGAACCTTTTC.

This clone was detected only once. The chain recombines TRBV6-6 with TRBJ1-2; TRBD1 matches at 7 bases. J lost 6 bases, V lost 5 bases, and 9 bases had no gene match. Germline V gene data show CDR1 as MNHNY and CDR2 as SVGAGI (reference sequence). The CDR3 sequence is 14 residues long. CDR3 nucleotide sequence: TGTGCCAGCAGTAAAAACAGGGGTTTCGATGGCTACACCTTC. Its translation: CASSKNRGFDGYTF.

Only a few counts were recorded for this clone. This chain connects TRBV7-2 to TRBJ2-1; D might be TRBD2 (6 bases). CDR1 SGHTA and CDR2 FQGNSA come from the germline V gene. Trimming took 8 bases from V and 0 from J, leaving 14 bases between them. The CDR3 totals 15 residues. CDR3 protein: CASQIAVSSYNEQFF. CDR3 coding DNA: TGTGCCAGCCAAATAGCGGTGAGCTCCTACAATGAGCAGTTCTTC. Full variable domain (remainder filled in from reference TRBV7-2 and TRBJ2-1): GAGVSQSPSNKVTEKGKDVELRCDPISGHTALYWYRQSLGQGLEFLIYFQGNSAPDKSGLPSDRFSAERTGGSVSTLTIQRTQQEDSAVYLCASQIAVSSYNEQFFGPGTRLTVL.

The DNA of the CDR3 is TGTGCCAGCAGTTTTGGACAGGGAGTGAACACCGGGGAGCTGTTTTTT. Protein sequence: CASSFGQGVNTGELFF. V usage is TRBV5-6 and J usage is TRBJ2-2; TRBD1 matches at 8 bases. Germline V gives CDR1 SGHDT, CDR2 YYEEEE. V shed 5 bases, J shed 1 base, and the junction held 7 bases outside the gene matches. The CDR3 runs to 16 residues.

The chain uses TRBV28 and TRBJ2-3; weak D call: TRBD1 (6 bases). The CDR3 consists of 14 residues. Germline CDR1 is MDHEN and CDR2 is SYDVKM. Trimming took 3 bases from V and 2 from J, leaving 9 bases between them. DNA for the CDR3: TGTGCCAGCAGTTTGGACAGTATCACAGATACGCAGTATTTT. Translation gives CASSLDSITDTQYF.

This chain joins TRBV2 and TRBJ1-4; tentative D call: TRBD1 (5 bases). Germline V gene data show CDR1 as SNHLY and CDR2 as FYNNEI. Trimming took off 6 bases at V and 0 bases at J, with 11 bases between the two ends. The CDR3 length is 15 residues. CDR3 nucleotides: TGTGCCAGCAGGGGGCGAGATTCAACTAATGAAAAACTGTTTTTT. This codes for CASRGRDSTNEKLFF.

The chain links TRBV28 to TRBJ2-7, with D unclear. Germline assignment: CDR1 MDHEN and CDR2 SYDVKM. The CDR3 has 12 amino acids. With 3 bases removed from V and 3 bases from J, the gap between germline ends came to 6 bases. CDR3 region: CASSFSLYEQYF. Here the CDR3 DNA reads TGTGCCAGCAGTTTTTCCCTCTACGAGCAGTACTTC.

The chain links TRBV19 to TRBJ2-6; perhaps TRBD1 as D (5 bases). Trimming took off 7 bases at V and 1 base at J, with 20 bases between the two ends. The V gene's germline CDR1 is LNHDA and CDR2 SQIVND (reference sequence). The length of the CDR3 is 18 residues. The CDR3 coding sequence is TGTGCCAGTACCAGCCAGGGAAGGGGTGGATCTGGGGCCAACGTCCTGACTTTC. This codes for CASTSQGRGGSGANVLTF. The whole variable domain, remainder taken from reference TRBV19 and TRBJ2-6, is DGGITQSPKYLFRKEGQNVTLSCEQNLNHDAMYWYRQDPGQGLRLIYYSQIVNDFQKGDIAEGYSVSREKKESFPLTVTSAQKNPTAFYLCASTSQGRGGSGANVLTFGAGSRLTVL.

With regard to this clone: Distinct nucleotide sequences in the sample also encode this CDR3. CDR3: CASSLQGDQPQHF. The CDR3 nucleotides are TGCGCCAGCAGCTTACAGGGAGATCAGCCCCAGCATTTT. The rearrangement uses TRBV5-1 and TRBJ1-5, with D possibly TRBD1 on 6 matching bases. V lost 2 bases, J lost 5 bases, and 8 bases lay in between. Germline loops: CDR1 SGHRS, CDR2 YFSETQ. The CDR3 is made up of 13 amino acids.

This clone was seen once. The CDR3 protein is CAIRTGTSVNTGELFF. In DNA form, the CDR3 reads TGTGCCATCAGAACCGGGACTAGCGTGAACACCGGGGAGCTGTTTTTT. This chain joins TRBV10-3 and TRBJ2-2; the match to TRBD2 covers 10 bases. Germline V gives CDR1 ENHRY, CDR2 SYGVKD. The CDR3 totals 16 residues. The V segment lost 6 bases and the J segment 1 base; nucleotides outside the gene matches: 5.

The chain couples TRBV11-2 to TRBJ2-1, with 10 bases that match TRBD2. The J segment lost 4 bases and the V segment lost 6 bases, leaving 3 bases of the junction unmatched. The CDR3 consists of 14 residues. Germline V gene data show CDR1 as SGHAT and CDR2 as FQNNGV. In DNA form, the CDR3 reads TGTGCCAGCAGACTAGCGGGGCTATACAATGAGCAGTTCTTC. Translating gives CASRLAGLYNEQFF.

V gene TRBV2 combines with J gene TRBJ2-4; perhaps TRBD2 as D (7 bases). Germline V gives CDR1 SNHLY, CDR2 FYNNEI. With 0 bases removed from V and 8 bases from J, the gap between germline ends came to 20 bases. The CDR3 runs to 17 residues. Here the CDR3 DNA reads TGTGCCAGCAGTGAAGCGCAGATTGGAGGGGGGGCAGACATTCAGTACTTC. This sequence encodes CASSEAQIGGGADIQYF.

V is TRBV6-1 and J is TRBJ1-3; D is unclear. In germline, CDR1 is MNHNS, CDR2 SASEGT. This CDR3 spans 14 amino acids. V gave up 11 bases and J gave up 0 bases, with 14 bases separating them. CDR3 nucleotide sequence: TGTGCCGGGGTAGGGCGGGACTCTGGAAACACCATATATTTT. It yields the protein CAGVGRDSGNTIYF.

V usage is TRBV7-2 and J usage is TRBJ1-5; D is undetermined. Germline V CDR1 and CDR2: SGHTA, FQGNSA. The CDR3 length is 13 residues. V shed 5 bases and J shed 0 bases, with 5 bases lying between them. CDR3 protein: CASSLLSNQPQHF. For the CDR3, the DNA is TGTGCCAGCAGCCTACTTAGCAATCAGCCCCAGCATTTT.

The rearrangement links TRBV27 to TRBJ2-7, with 9 bases fitting TRBD1. With V trimmed by 4 bases and J by 2 bases, 6 bases remained unmatched. The germline CDR1 and CDR2 sequences are MNHEY and SMNVEV (reference sequence). This CDR3 is 15 amino acids long. The CDR3 is CASSSRTGEPYEQYF. The DNA of the CDR3 is TGTGCCAGCAGTTCCCGGACAGGGGAACCCTACGAGCAGTACTTC.

This clone was detected a few times. This chain connects TRBV27 to TRBJ2-5; 8 bases map to TRBD1. Germline lookup yields CDR1 MNHEY and CDR2 SMNVEV (reference sequence). The CDR3 covers 15 residues. J lost 5 bases, V lost 2 bases, and 7 bases had no gene match. CDR3 bases: TGTGCCAGCAGTTTAAGGACAGGGATTAAGGAGACCCAGTACTTC. It encodes CASSLRTGIKETQYF.

The CDR3 is CASSDPGLAGGLETQYF. The DNA of the CDR3 is TGCGCCAGCAGCGATCCGGGACTAGCGGGGGGGCTTGAGACCCAGTACTTC. This rearrangement joins TRBV5-1 to TRBJ2-5; 16 bases line up with TRBD2. Trimming cost V 4 bases and J 5 bases; bases outside gene matches: 8. This CDR3 comprises 17 residues. In germline, CDR1 is SGHRS, CDR2 YFSETQ.

J is TRBJ1-2 and V is TRBV7-2, with 7 positions matching TRBD1. Germline V gene data show CDR1 as SGHTA and CDR2 as FQGNSA. The ends lost 6 bases at V and 4 bases at J; junction bases unmatched: 5. The CDR3 loop spans 13 amino acids. CDR3 nucleotides: TGTGCCAGCAGTCGGGACAGAACCTATGGCTACACCTTC. This translates into CASSRDRTYGYTF.